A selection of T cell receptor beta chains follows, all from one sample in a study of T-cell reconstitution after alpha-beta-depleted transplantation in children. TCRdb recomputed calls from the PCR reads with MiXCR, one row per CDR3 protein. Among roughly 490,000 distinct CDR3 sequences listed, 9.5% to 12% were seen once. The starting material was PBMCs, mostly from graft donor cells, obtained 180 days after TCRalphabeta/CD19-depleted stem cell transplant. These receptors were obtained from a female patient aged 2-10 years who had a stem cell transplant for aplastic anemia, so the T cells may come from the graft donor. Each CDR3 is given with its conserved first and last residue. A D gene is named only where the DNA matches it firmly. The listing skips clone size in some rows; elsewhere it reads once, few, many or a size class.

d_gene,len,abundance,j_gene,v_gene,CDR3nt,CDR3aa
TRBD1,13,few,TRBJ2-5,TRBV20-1,TGCAGTGCTATTCCGACAGGGACCGAGACCCAGTACTTC,CSAIPTGTETQYF
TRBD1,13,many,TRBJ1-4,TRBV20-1,TGCAGTGCTGTACAGGGGAATAATGAAAAACTGTTTTTT,CSAVQGNNEKLFF
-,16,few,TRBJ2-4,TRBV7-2,TGTGCCAGCAGCCCAAGCGCCCTGGTGGCCAAAAACATTCAGTACTTC,CASSPSALVAKNIQYF
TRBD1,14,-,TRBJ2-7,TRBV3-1,TGTGCCAGCAGCCAGGGGACAGGTCTCAACGAGCAGTACTTC,CASSQGTGLNEQYF
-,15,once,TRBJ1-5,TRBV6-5,TGTGCCAGCAGTTACTCGGGGGGGAGCAATCAGCCCCAGCATTTT,CASSYSGGSNQPQHF
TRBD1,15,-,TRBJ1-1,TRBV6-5,TGTGCCAGCAGTTATCCTGGACAGGGGAACACTGAAGCTTTCTTT,CASSYPGQGNTEAFF
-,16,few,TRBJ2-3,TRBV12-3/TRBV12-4,TGTGCCAGCATCCGGGACTTGGGAGGTCAGTCAGATACGCAGTATTTT,CASIRDLGGQSDTQYF
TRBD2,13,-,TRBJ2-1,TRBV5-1,TGCGCCAGCATTGAACTAGCGGGAGTTGAGCAGTTCTTC,CASIELAGVEQFF
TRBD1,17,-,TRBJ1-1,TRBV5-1,TGCGCCAGCAGGCAGGGGGACAGCGTCACTTGGAACACTGAAGCTTTCTTT,CASRQGDSVTWNTEAFF
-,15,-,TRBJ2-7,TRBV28,TGTGCCAGCAGTTCGACCCCGGGCAGAGCCTACGAGCAGTACTTC,CASSSTPGRAYEQYF
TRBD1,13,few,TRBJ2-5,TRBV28,TGTGCCAGCAGGGAGACAGGGTGGGAGACCCAGTACTTC,CASRETGWETQYF
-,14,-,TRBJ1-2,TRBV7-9,TGTGCCAGCAGCTTAGTCGAGGAAAGGGGCGGCTACACCTTC,CASSLVEERGGYTF
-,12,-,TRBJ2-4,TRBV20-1,TGCAGTGCTAGTATGAGGGGAAACATTCAGTACTTC,CSASMRGNIQYF
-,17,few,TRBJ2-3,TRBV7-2,TGTGCCAGCAGCTTAGCGGAGTACGGGAGAGGAACAGATACGCAGTATTTT,CASSLAEYGRGTDTQYF
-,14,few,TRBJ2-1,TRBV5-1,TGCGCCAGCAGCCCCTCCTCGGGACGGGACCCCCAGTTCTTC,CASSPSSGRDPQFF
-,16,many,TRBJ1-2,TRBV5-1,TGCGCCAGCAGCTCCAGGGGCAGCGGAGTGGACTATGGCTACACCTTC,CASSSRGSGVDYGYTF
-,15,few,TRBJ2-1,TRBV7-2,TGTGCCAGCAGCTTATCCTTGAGTAACGGTCGGTTGCAGTTCTTC,CASSLSLSNGRLQFF
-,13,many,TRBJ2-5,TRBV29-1,TGCAGCGTTGACGTGTCCAACCAAGAGACCCAGTACTTC,CSVDVSNQETQYF
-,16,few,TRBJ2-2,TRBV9,TGTGCCAGCAGCGTAGGTGTCCTAAGGAACACCGGGGAGCTGTTTTTT,CASSVGVLRNTGELFF
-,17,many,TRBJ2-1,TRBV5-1,TGCGCCAGCAGCCCCCTCCCTAGGGTACAGGGAGACAATGAGCAGTTCTTC,CASSPLPRVQGDNEQFF
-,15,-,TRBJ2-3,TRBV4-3,TGCGCCAGCAGCGGGCCCGGGGCGGTGGCAGATACGCAGTATTTT,CASSGPGAVADTQYF
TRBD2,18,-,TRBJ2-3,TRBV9,TGTGCCAGCAGCGTCCCTATAGCGGGGGCAGGGGGGACAGATACGCAGTATTTT,CASSVPIAGAGGTDTQYF
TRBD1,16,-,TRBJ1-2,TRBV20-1,TGCAGTGCTAGAGCCTTCAGACAGGGGGCAGGAGGTGGCTACACCTTC,CSARAFRQGAGGGYTF
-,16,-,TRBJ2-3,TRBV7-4,TGTGCCAGCAGCAACGGACCGGATTTCCTTTGTGATACGCAGTATTTT,CASSNGPDFLCDTQYF
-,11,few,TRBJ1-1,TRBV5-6,TGTGCCAGCAGCTTGTTAGAAGAAGCTTTCTTT,CASSLLEEAFF
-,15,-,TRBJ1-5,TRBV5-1,TGCGCCAGCAGCTTGGGGGGGATTGGCAATCAGCCCCAGCATTTT,CASSLGGIGNQPQHF
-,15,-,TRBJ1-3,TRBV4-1,TGCGCCAGCAGCGACAACTTACTCTCTGGAAACACCATATATTTT,CASSDNLLSGNTIYF
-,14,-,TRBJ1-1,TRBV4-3,TGCGCCAGCAGCCAAGAACGAAGGGTAACTGAAGCTTTCTTT,CASSQERRVTEAFF
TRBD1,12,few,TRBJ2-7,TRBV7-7,TGTGCCAGCAACGGACAGGGCTGCGAGCAGTACTTC,CASNGQGCEQYF
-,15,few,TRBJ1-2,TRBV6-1,TGTGCCAGCAGGACCGGGACTCTTACTCCCTATGGCTACACCTTC,CASRTGTLTPYGYTF
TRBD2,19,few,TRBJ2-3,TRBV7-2,TGTGCCAGCAGCTTAGCACTTCTGGCTAGCGGTACTAGCACAGATACGCAGTATTTT,CASSLALLASGTSTDTQYF
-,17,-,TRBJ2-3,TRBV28,TGTGCCAGCAGTAACTACTTTCGGGTACCTAGCACAGATACGCAGTATTTT,CASSNYFRVPSTDTQYF
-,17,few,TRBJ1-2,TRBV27,TGTGCCAGCAGTTTTACCGGGCCCTTAATAGGGGGCTATGGCTACACCTTC,CASSFTGPLIGGYGYTF
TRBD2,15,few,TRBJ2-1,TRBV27,TGTGCCAGCAGTCTAGGGACTAGCGGGAGCCAGGAGCAGTTCTTC,CASSLGTSGSQEQFF
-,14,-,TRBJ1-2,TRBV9,TGTGCCAGCAGCGCCATCGGGGGGGGCTATGGCTACACCTTC,CASSAIGGGYGYTF
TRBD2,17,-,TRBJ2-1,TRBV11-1,TGTGCCAGCAGCCCGAGGGCCACTAGCGGGGGCTACAATGAGCAGTTCTTC,CASSPRATSGGYNEQFF
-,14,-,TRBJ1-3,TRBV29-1,TGCAGCGTTGACGCCAGGGGATCTGGAAACACCATATATTTT,CSVDARGSGNTIYF
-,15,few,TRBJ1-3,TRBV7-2,TGTGCCAGCAGGAACCAAGACAGGTCTGGAAACACCATATATTTT,CASRNQDRSGNTIYF
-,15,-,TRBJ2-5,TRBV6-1,TGTGCCAGCAGCCCGACGGGGGCCATCCATGAGACCCAGTACTTC,CASSPTGAIHETQYF
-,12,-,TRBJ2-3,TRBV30,TGTGCCTGGGGGCAGGGAAGAGATACGCAGTATTTT,CAWGQGRDTQYF
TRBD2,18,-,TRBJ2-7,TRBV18,TGTGCCAGCTCACCACCCGTACTAGCGGGAGAGGGGTTCTACGAGCAGTACTTC,CASSPPVLAGEGFYEQYF
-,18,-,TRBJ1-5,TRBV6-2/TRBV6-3,TGTGCCAGCAGTTACTCGATTCGTAACCCGGCGAGCAATCAGCCCCAGCATTTT,CASSYSIRNPASNQPQHF
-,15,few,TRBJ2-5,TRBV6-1,TGTGCCAGCAGTGGAGGGGGGGCAGGAGGAGAGACCCAGTACTTC,CASSGGGAGGETQYF
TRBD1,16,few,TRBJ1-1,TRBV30,TGTGCCTGGAGCGCTGAGGTGGGCAGGGGGCGAACTGAAGCTTTCTTT,CAWSAEVGRGRTEAFF
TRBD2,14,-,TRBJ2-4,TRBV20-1,TGCAGTGCTCTCGGACTAGCGGGAGTGAACATTCAGTACTTC,CSALGLAGVNIQYF
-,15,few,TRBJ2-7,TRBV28,TGTGCCAGCAGTTTATACGGGGGCCTGACCTACGAGCAGTACTTC,CASSLYGGLTYEQYF
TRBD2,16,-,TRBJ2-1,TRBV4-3,TGCGCCAGCAGCCAACTCGGACTAGCGAGATACAATGAGCAGTTCTTC,CASSQLGLARYNEQFF
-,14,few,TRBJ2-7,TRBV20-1,TGCAGTGCTAGAGTCCGGACTGGTCCCTACGAGCAGTACTTC,CSARVRTGPYEQYF
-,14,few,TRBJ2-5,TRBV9,TGTGCCAGCAGCGTAGGGGTACTGCAAGAGACCCAGTACTTC,CASSVGVLQETQYF
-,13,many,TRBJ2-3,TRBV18,TGTGCCAGCTCACCACCTAGCGCGGATACGCAGTATTTT,CASSPPSADTQYF
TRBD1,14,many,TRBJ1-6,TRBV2,TGTGCCAGCAGGCAGGGGGCAGGAAATTCACCCCTCCACTTT,CASRQGAGNSPLHF
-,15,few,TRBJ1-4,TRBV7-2,TGTGCCAGCAGCTTAGACCGGGCCCAGAGGGAAAAACTGTTTTTT,CASSLDRAQREKLFF
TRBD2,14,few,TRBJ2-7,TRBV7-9,TGTGCCAGCAGCTCGGGGGGGGCGGACTACGAGCAGTACTTC,CASSSGGADYEQYF